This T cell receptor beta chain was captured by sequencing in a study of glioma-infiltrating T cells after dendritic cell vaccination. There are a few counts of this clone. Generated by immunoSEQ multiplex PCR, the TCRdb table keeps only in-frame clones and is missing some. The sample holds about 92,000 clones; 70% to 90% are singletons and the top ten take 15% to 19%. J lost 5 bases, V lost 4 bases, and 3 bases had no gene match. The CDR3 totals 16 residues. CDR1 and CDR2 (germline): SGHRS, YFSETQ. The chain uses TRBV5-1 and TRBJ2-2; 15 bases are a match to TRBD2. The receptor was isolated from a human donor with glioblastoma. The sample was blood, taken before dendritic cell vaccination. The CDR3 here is CASSLGTSGRTGELFF. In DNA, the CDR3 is TGCGCCAGCAGCCTAGGGACTAGCGGGAGGACCGGGGAGCTGTTTTTT.